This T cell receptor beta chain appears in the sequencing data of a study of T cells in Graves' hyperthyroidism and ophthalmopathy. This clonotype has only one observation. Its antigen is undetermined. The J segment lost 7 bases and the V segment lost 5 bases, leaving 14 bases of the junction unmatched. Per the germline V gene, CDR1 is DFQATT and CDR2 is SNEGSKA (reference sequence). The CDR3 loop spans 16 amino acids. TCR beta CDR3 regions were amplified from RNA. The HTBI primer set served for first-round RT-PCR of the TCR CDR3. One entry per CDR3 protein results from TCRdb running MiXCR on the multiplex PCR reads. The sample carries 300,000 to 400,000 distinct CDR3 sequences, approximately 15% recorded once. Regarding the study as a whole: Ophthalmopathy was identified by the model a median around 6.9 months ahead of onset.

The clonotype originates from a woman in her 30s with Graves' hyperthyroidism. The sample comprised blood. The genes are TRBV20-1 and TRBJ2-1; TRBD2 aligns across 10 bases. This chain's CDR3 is CSASTIAGGHRNEQFF. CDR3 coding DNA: TGCAGTGCTTCGACCATAGCGGGAGGTCATAGGAATGAGCAGTTCTTC.